The 26 T cell receptor beta chains listed next were all sequenced from one sample in a study of response to subunit inactivated influenza vaccine. TCRdb re-called the RT-PCR reads through MiXCR, storing one row per CDR3 protein. This table holds 450,000 to 600,000 distinct CDR3 sequences, less than 7.5% found once. Sequencing was performed on PBMCs from blood, taken around 2 years after vaccination. The receptors stem from a man between 50 and 75 years old who received an inactivated influenza vaccine.

This clonotype occurred a few times. The V call is TRBV9, the J call TRBJ2-7, with TRBD2 matching over 13 bases. Germline CDR1 is SGDLS and CDR2 is YYNGEE. J was trimmed by 2 bases and V by 4 bases; bases with no gene match: 6. The CDR3 runs 16 residues. CDR3 protein: CASSFGTSGDPYEQYF. CDR3 bases: TGTGCCAGCAGCTTCGGGACTAGCGGGGACCCCTACGAGCAGTACTTC.

V is TRBV7-9 and J is TRBJ2-1; 10 nucleotides agree with TRBD1. Unmatched junction bases numbered 5, after V lost 4 bases and J lost 5 bases. Germline lookup yields CDR1 SEHNR and CDR2 FQNEAQ (reference sequence). The CDR3 has 15 residues. The CDR3 protein is CASSSHGTGDNEQFF. CDR3 nucleotide sequence: TGTGCCAGCAGCTCGCATGGGACAGGGGACAATGAGCAGTTCTTC.

This clonotype was picked up a small number of times. This chain connects TRBV11-2 to TRBJ2-1, with 8 bases that match TRBD2. V shed 8 bases, J shed 1 base, and the junction held 7 bases outside the gene matches. Germline V gene sequence: CDR1 SGHAT, CDR2 FQNNGV. The CDR3 contains 15 residues. The CDR3 spells CASRGGLESYNEQFF. The CDR3 nucleotides are TGTGCCAGCCGGGGGGGACTAGAGTCCTACAATGAGCAGTTCTTC.

The chain couples TRBV18 to TRBJ1-5; possibly TRBD1 for D (5 bases). CDR3 size: 17 residues. V was cut by 4 bases and J by 2 bases, with 18 bases left in between. CDR1 and CDR2 (germline): KGHSH, LQKENI. The CDR3 region has the DNA TGTGCCAGCTCACTAACTCCAGGGACTCGGGGCAATCAGCCCCAGCATTTT. Translation: CASSLTPGTRGNQPQHF.

This clonotype occurred many times. This chain joins TRBV5-6 and TRBJ2-2; D possibly corresponds to TRBD2 (6 bases). Looked up from germline, CDR1 is SGHDT and CDR2 is YYEEEE. The ends were cut back, 4 bases at V and 4 bases at J, with 11 bases in the middle. The CDR3 covers 14 residues. The CDR3 nucleotides are TGTGCCAGCAGCCGGTGGCGGGGCACCGGGGAGCTGTTTTTT. Protein product: CASSRWRGTGELFF. The full variable domain, in which reference TRBV5-6 and TRBJ2-2 provide the parts outside the CDR3, is DAGVTQSPTHLIKTRGQQVTLRCSPKSGHDTVSWYQQALGQGPQFIFQYYEEEERQRGNFPDRFSGHQFPNYSSELNVNALLLGDSALYLCASSRWRGTGELFFGEGSRLTVL.

This clonotype was detected many times. The V gene is TRBV7-8, the J gene TRBJ2-5; no reliable D call. The germline V gene has CDR1 SGHVS and CDR2 FQNEAQ. The CDR3 is 14 residues long. The V gene lost 3 bases and the J gene lost 3 bases, with 11 bases spanning the gap. CDR3 amino acids: CASSLGTPEETQYF. The CDR3 region has the DNA TGTGCCAGCAGCTTGGGCACGCCCGAAGAGACCCAGTACTTC.

A few counts support this clonotype. The rearrangement links TRBV5-1 to TRBJ1-2; D gene unclear. There are 15 residues in the CDR3. V was shortened by 0 bases and J by 1 base, with 10 bases between the two germline ends. Germline-derived CDR1 and CDR2 are SGHRS and YFSETQ. CDR3 in amino acids: CASSLVGPDNYGYTF. The DNA for the CDR3 is TGCGCCAGCAGCTTGGTTGGGCCTGATAACTATGGCTACACCTTC. The full variable domain, rest sourced from reference TRBV5-1 and TRBJ1-2, is KAGVTQTPRYLIKTRGQQVTLSCSPISGHRSVSWYQQTPGQGLQFLFEYFSETQRNKGNFPGRFSGRQFSNSRSEMNVSTLELGDSALYLCASSLVGPDNYGYTFGSGTRLTVV.

This clonotype was observed a few times. J is TRBJ2-1 and V is TRBV12-3 or TRBV12-4; maybe TRBD2 (6 bases). The germline V and J ends were trimmed by 6 bases and 5 bases, with 11 bases remaining between them. The CDR3 contains 13 residues. The CDR3 reads CASRGTLNNEQFF. The CDR3 DNA reads TGTGCCAGCAGAGGGACTTTAAACAATGAGCAGTTCTTC.

This clonotype was seen a few times. J is TRBJ2-7 and V is TRBV4-1; possible D gene TRBD1, 5 bases. V lost 0 bases to trimming and J lost 5 bases, with 17 bases between them. This CDR3 is built from 16 residues. CDR1 is MGHRA, CDR2 YSYEKL, per germline. CDR3 sequence: CASSQDRSRTLNEQYF. The CDR3 DNA sequence: TGCGCCAGCAGCCAAGATCGTTCCAGGACACTAAACGAGCAGTACTTC.

V gene TRBV4-2 combines with J gene TRBJ2-1; unclear D gene. Germline V gene sequence: CDR1 LGHNA, CDR2 YNFKEQ. The CDR3 length is 12 residues. Trimming cost V 1 base and J 7 bases, with 5 bases left between them. The chain's CDR3 is CASSQVENEQFF. For the CDR3, the DNA is TGTGCCAGCAGCCAAGTGGAGAATGAGCAGTTCTTC.

CDR3 region: CSAVSGGAGEKLFF. CDR3 nucleotide sequence: TGCAGTGCTGTCTCAGGGGGCGCAGGGGAAAAACTGTTTTTT. The rearrangement uses TRBV20-1 and TRBJ1-4, with 8 bases that match TRBD1. Trimming cost V 5 bases and J 8 bases; bases outside gene matches: 10. The CDR3 spans 14 residues. Germline V CDR1 and CDR2: DFQATT, SNEGSKA (reference sequence).

This clonotype was observed at least ten times. The chain recombines TRBV6-1 with TRBJ1-1; possibly TRBD1 for D (6 bases). Trimming took 6 bases from V and 8 from J, leaving 16 bases between them. Germline CDR1 MNHNS, CDR2 SASEGT. This CDR3 is 13 amino acids long. The CDR3 DNA sequence: TGTGCCAGCAGCCTCACAGGGAGTACCGAAGCTTTCTTT. Protein: CASSLTGSTEAFF.

Many counts were recorded for this clonotype. The chain couples TRBV12-3 or TRBV12-4 to TRBJ1-3; D unresolved. The CDR3 has 16 residues. With 3 bases removed from V and 0 bases from J, the gap between germline ends came to 12 bases. DNA for the CDR3: TGTGCCAGCAGTTTCTCCCGATCGGTCTCTGGAAACACCATATATTTT. Protein: CASSFSRSVSGNTIYF.

This rearrangement joins TRBV30 to TRBJ1-5; D unclear. The CDR3 covers 13 residues. Germline CDR1 reads GTSNPN; CDR2 reads SVGIG (reference sequence). V was clipped by 2 bases and J by 0 bases, with 5 bases between them. CDR3 nucleotides: TGTGCCTGGAGTTTCGGTAGCAATCAGCCCCAGCATTTT. Translation gives CAWSFGSNQPQHF.

To note about this clonotype: A read error is possible here, since a much larger clone lies one base away. V and J are TRBV10-3 and TRBJ2-7; perhaps TRBD2 as D (6 bases). Trimming cost V 2 bases and J 3 bases, with 14 bases left between them. Germline values: CDR1 ENHRY, CDR2 SYGVKD. This CDR3 has 15 amino acids. CDR3 protein: CAISEPGLGLYEQYF. The CDR3 DNA follows: TGTGCCATCAGTGAGCCCGGACTGGGACTCTACGAGCAGTACTTC.

The chain carries TRBV6-1 and TRBJ1-2; D is possibly TRBD1 (5 bases). The germline V and J ends were trimmed by 7 bases and 8 bases, with 17 bases remaining between them. The CDR3 covers 13 residues. Germline values: CDR1 MNHNS, CDR2 SASEGT. The CDR3 protein is CASTGTRGSGYTF. CDR3 coding DNA: TGTGCCAGCACCGGGACTAGGGGATCCGGCTACACCTTC.

J is TRBJ2-7 and V is TRBV12-3 or TRBV12-4, with TRBD2 matching 7 bases. This CDR3 has 16 amino acids. After removal of 3 bases from V and 0 bases from J, the junction contained 8 bases not matched to a gene. CDR3 bases: TGTGCCAGCAGTTTTTCTGTGGGAGGGAGCTCCTACGAGCAGTACTTC. As protein: CASSFSVGGSSYEQYF.

This clonotype was detected only a few times. The rearrangement joins TRBV30 to TRBJ1-4; TRBD1 agrees at 7 bases. The ends lost 8 bases at V and 5 bases at J; junction bases unmatched: 11. Germline assignment: CDR1 GTSNPN and CDR2 SVGIG (reference sequence). The CDR3 runs to 14 residues. This chain's CDR3 is CAGSGTAYNEKLFF. CDR3 nucleotides: TGTGCCGGTTCCGGGACAGCTTACAATGAAAAACTGTTTTTT. Full variable domain (outside the CDR3, taken from reference TRBV30 and TRBJ1-4): SQTIHQWPATLVQPVGSPLSLECTVEGTSNPNLYWYRQAAGRGLQLLFYSVGIGQISSEVPQNLSASRPQDRQFILSSKKLLLSDSGFYLCAGSGTAYNEKLFFGSGTQLSVL.

V and J are TRBV6-1 and TRBJ1-1; D remains unclear. The CDR3 covers 14 residues. Trimming shortened V by 5 bases and J by 0 bases, and 10 bases separated the two germline ends. The germline V gene encodes CDR1 MNHNS and CDR2 SASEGT. The CDR3: CASSPPRMNTEAFF. The CDR3 DNA reads TGTGCCAGCAGTCCCCCCCGGATGAACACTGAAGCTTTCTTT.

This clonotype was seen ten or more times. In nucleotides, the CDR3 is TGTGCCAGCAGCAAAGCGCTTTATCCCCGGCTAGGCAATCAGCCCCAGCATTTT. Translating it yields CASSKALYPRLGNQPQHF. The rearrangement links TRBV21-1 to TRBJ1-5. TRBV21-1 is listed as a pseudogene. CDR3 length: 18 amino acids.

This clonotype has only a few counts. V is TRBV10-3 and J is TRBJ2-2; 14 nucleotides line up with TRBD2. The CDR3 covers 18 residues. CDR1 and CDR2 (germline): ENHRY, SYGVKD. Unmatched junction bases numbered 10, after V lost 4 bases and J lost 6 bases. CDR3 loop: CAISGLAGGRSSAGELFF. The CDR3, as DNA: TGTGCCATCAGTGGACTAGCGGGAGGGAGGTCCTCTGCCGGGGAGCTGTTTTTT.

The chain employs TRBV27 and TRBJ2-7; D call uncertain. Per the germline V gene, CDR1 is MNHEY and CDR2 is SMNVEV (reference sequence). The V end was cut by 3 bases, the J end by 0 bases, with 12 bases between. This CDR3 spans 15 amino acids. The CDR3 loop reads CASSFNGPTSYEQYF. The CDR3 region has the DNA TGTGCCAGCAGTTTCAATGGACCGACCTCCTACGAGCAGTACTTC.

This clonotype showed up just a few times. V and J are TRBV5-6 and TRBJ2-1; 9 bases line up with TRBD2. The CDR3 has 18 amino acids. In germline, CDR1 is SGHDT, CDR2 YYEEEE. V dropped 3 bases and J dropped 0; count of bases not matched to a gene: 10. In DNA form, the CDR3 reads TGTGCCAGCAGCTCCCCCTCTAGCGGGGAGAGCTCCTACAATGAGCAGTTCTTC. Translation: CASSSPSSGESSYNEQFF.

This clonotype was seen repeatedly, ten times or more. V is TRBV7-8 and J is TRBJ2-5, with TRBD1 matching over 7 bases. The CDR3 is 15 residues long. Per germline, CDR1 SGHVS and CDR2 FQNEAQ. With 5 bases clipped from V and 3 bases from J, the junction kept 9 bases outside the gene matches. The CDR3: CASSQLRQGEETQYF. The CDR3 DNA is TGTGCCAGCAGCCAACTAAGACAGGGAGAAGAGACCCAGTACTTC.

Here the CDR3 DNA reads TGTGCCAGCAGCCAAGGGACAGCAACGGGTTCACCCCTCCACTTT. The encoded protein is CASSQGTATGSPLHF. The chain has TRBV3-1 and TRBJ1-6; TRBD1 is a possible D gene (6 bases). CDR1 and CDR2 from the germline V gene are LGHDT and YNNKEL (reference sequence). The CDR3 totals 15 residues. V shed 1 base and J shed 9 bases, with 13 bases lying between them.

V gene TRBV28 combines with J gene TRBJ2-1, with 7 positions matching TRBD2. V dropped 10 bases and J dropped 1; count of bases not matched to a gene: 10. The CDR3 is made up of 15 amino acids. Germline loops: CDR1 MDHEN, CDR2 SYDVKM. The chain's CDR3 is CATLKLGGSYNEQFF. CDR3 nucleotide sequence: TGTGCCACCCTGAAGTTGGGGGGGTCCTACAATGAGCAGTTCTTC.